The T cell receptor (beta chain) described here comes from a study of blood T cells in healthy people across ages. General study points: Naive T cell percentage showed a strong correlation with TCR beta diversity.

Next came a second PCR, run for about 6 to 11 cycles, which used a sample-barcoded 5' primer along with a J-beta primer mix. MiXCR, run by TCRdb on the 5' RACE reads, gives a single entry per CDR3 protein. The sample consists of roughly 1,300,000 distinct CDR3 sequences, around 59% of them appearing once. There were at least 6 micrograms of total RNA extracted from every sample. On this clonotype: The antigen is undetermined.

Germline V CDR1 and CDR2: DFQATT, SNEGSKA (reference sequence). The CDR3 spans 15 residues. V lost 5 bases, J lost 2 bases, and 16 bases lay in between. This chain joins TRBV20-1 and TRBJ2-1; D is perhaps TRBD2 (6 bases). Sequences were obtained from blood. This clonotype was obtained from a man between 18 and 29 years old in good health. This CDR3 is CSAPIGGNPYNEQFF. For the CDR3, the DNA is TGCAGTGCTCCTATCGGGGGTAACCCCTACAATGAGCAGTTCTTC.